This is a list of T cell receptor beta chains from one sample in a study of blood T cell repertoires in COVID-19. The data were produced by immunoSEQ multiplex PCR, yet TCRdb's version contains in-frame clones alone and is incomplete. The profile shows 95,000 to 150,000 clones, 85% of them singletons. Sample: peripheral blood. The origin of the receptors is a man aged 60 to 75 with acute or convalescent COVID-19. Both conserved end residues are part of each CDR3. A D gene is named only where the DNA matches it firmly. Not all rows give a size; the values are once, few, many and, for expanded clones, a class.

D gene,V gene,clone size,J gene,CDR3 protein,CDR3 DNA
-,TRBV30,-,TRBJ2-7,CAWTRAAYEQYF,TGTGCCTGGACCAGGGCCGCCTACGAGCAGTACTTC
-,TRBV5-1,-,TRBJ2-3,CASSLAARGQPDTQYF,TGCGCCAGCAGCTTGGCCGCGCGGGGGCAGCCAGATACGCAGTATTTT
TRBD2,TRBV7-9,-,TRBJ2-1,CASRQPSGGYNEQFF,TGTGCCAGCAGACAACCTAGCGGGGGGTACAATGAGCAGTTCTTC
-,TRBV11-2,-,TRBJ1-6,CASSLRDPGDALHF,TGTGCCAGCAGCCTGCGGGACCCGGGAGACGCCCTCCACTTT
TRBD1,TRBV19,-,TRBJ2-5,CASSDGQGPETQYF,TGTGCCAGTAGTGACGGACAGGGACCGGAGACCCAGTACTTC
-,TRBV5-6,few,TRBJ1-2,CASSLQRGEYGYTF,TGTGCCAGCAGCTTGCAGCGGGGCGAGTATGGCTACACCTTC
TRBD1,TRBV5-1,-,TRBJ1-5,CASSLGQGYQPQHF,TGCGCCAGCAGCTTGGGACAGGGATACCAGCCCCAGCATTTT
-,TRBV29-1,-,TRBJ1-4,CSALGLNEKLFF,TGCAGCGCACTAGGCCTTAATGAAAAACTGTTTTTT
-,TRBV25-1,-,TRBJ1-1,CARMGGLGVAEAFF,TGTGCCAGAATGGGGGGTCTAGGGGTCGCTGAAGCTTTCTTT
-,TRBV6-5,-,TRBJ1-6,CASTQTRGKNSPLHF,TGTGCCAGCACCCAGACACGGGGAAAAAATTCACCCCTCCACTTT
-,TRBV19,-,TRBJ2-1,CASSTGGVSLGNGQFF,TGTGCCAGTAGTACCGGAGGAGTCTCGCTAGGTAACGGGCAGTTCTTC
TRBD2,TRBV6-2/TRBV6-3,once,TRBJ2-3,CASSYSSAGGPAQDTQYF,TGTGCCAGCAGTTACTCTAGTGCGGGAGGGCCCGCACAGGATACGCAGTATTTT
TRBD1,TRBV6-5,-,TRBJ1-1,CASSYDGQVSEAFF,TGTGCCAGCAGTTACGATGGACAGGTCTCTGAAGCTTTCTTT
-,TRBV6-5,once,TRBJ2-3,CASSYRGVVTDTQYF,TGTGCCAGCAGTTACCGCGGAGTGGTCACAGATACGCAGTATTTT
-,TRBV5-5,-,TRBJ2-7,CASSHFTYEQYF,TGTGCCAGCAGCCACTTCACCTACGAGCAGTACTTC
TRBD1,TRBV7-6,-,TRBJ2-1,CASSLPRQGAHNEQFF,TGTGCCAGCAGCTTGCCCCGACAGGGGGCCCACAATGAGCAGTTCTTC
-,TRBV28,-,TRBJ2-1,CASSPSLGGSSEEQFF,TGTGCCAGCAGCCCATCCCTAGGAGGGAGCTCGGAGGAGCAGTTCTTC
-,TRBV28,-,TRBJ2-7,CASRRYSYEQYF,TGTGCCAGTCGGAGGTACTCCTACGAGCAGTACTTC
-,TRBV7-2,-,TRBJ2-7,CASTSWATVYEQYF,TGTGCCAGCACCTCCTGGGCGACAGTCTACGAGCAGTACTTC